This T cell receptor (beta chain) was sequenced in a study of T cell responses to AZD1222 COVID-19 vaccine. At the level of the study: Pooling of second doses given at about 4 or about 12 weeks was done.

Study results and limitations: The reported proportion of spike-specific TCRs targeting unmutated variant regions was nearly half. Clonal diversity was possibly underestimated; the donors were predominantly white British and more often female. Two doses of AZD1222 preceded a rise in Spike-specific TCR breadth and depth.

TCRdb keeps only in-frame clones here, not all; method: immunoSEQ multiplex PCR. The repertoire holds around 140,000 clones, with approximately 94% as singletons. The count of this clone is one. Its antigen is as yet unknown. Germline V gene sequence: CDR1 MNHEY, CDR2 SVGAGI. V was pared by 4 bases and J by 5 bases, with 15 bases between. The CDR3 runs 16 residues. This clonotype originated in an adult in good health. The sample in question was peripheral blood, obtained on day 0 of AZD1222 vaccination. The rearrangement links TRBV6-5 to TRBJ1-6; D may be TRBD1 (5 bases). DNA of the CDR3: TGTGCCAGCAGTTCCCTCGGGACCATAAATAATTCACCCCTCCACTTT. It is translated as CASSSLGTINNSPLHF.